Listed here is a single TCR beta chain. The data were taken from a study of blood T cells in healthy people across ages. V was cut by 5 bases and J by 3 bases, with 27 bases left in between. This CDR3 spans 19 amino acids. CDR1 SGHTA and CDR2 FQGNSA come from the germline V gene. Next came a second PCR, run for about 6 to 11 cycles, which used a sample-barcoded 5' primer along with a J-beta primer mix. Each CDR3 protein gets one entry after TCRdb re-called the 5' RACE reads with MiXCR. Here the sample spans about 1.8 million distinct CDR3 sequences, around half being singletons. The chain carries TRBV7-2 and TRBJ2-3; the D gene is possibly TRBD1 (5 bases). Sequenced input: blood. The TCR comes from a woman between 40 and 55 years old in good health. Here the CDR3 DNA reads TGTGCCAGCAGCCAACCTCAAAGCGCAGGGATATTTTCGACAGATACGCAGTATTTT. The encoded protein is CASSQPQSAGIFSTDTQYF.